The present entry profiles one T cell receptor (beta chain) with its context. Its target is not known. The data are from a study of monozygotic twins with inflammatory bowel disease. Study-wide findings and caveats: IBD patients shared fewer clonotypes with other individuals than healthy twins, especially patients with disease activity signs. Support for any single strong IBD-associated signal or clonotype was not found. Healthy co-twins had higher TCRbeta inverse Simpson diversity than their IBD twins.

After re-calling the 5' RACE reads, TCRdb lists one entry per CDR3 protein, DNA absent. This sample carries about 85,000 distinct CDR3 sequences, with about 7.4% going to the ten biggest clones. Looked up from germline, CDR1 is DFQATT and CDR2 is SNEGSKA (reference sequence). This CDR3 is 13 amino acids long. Sequencing used blood. The clonotype was recovered from a human donor with ulcerative colitis or Crohn's disease, or a healthy co-twin of an affected twin (not recorded which). V and J are TRBV20-1 and TRBJ2-1; the TCRdb call, TRBD2, lacks DNA for checking. This chain's CDR3 is CSAVAGGHNEQFF.